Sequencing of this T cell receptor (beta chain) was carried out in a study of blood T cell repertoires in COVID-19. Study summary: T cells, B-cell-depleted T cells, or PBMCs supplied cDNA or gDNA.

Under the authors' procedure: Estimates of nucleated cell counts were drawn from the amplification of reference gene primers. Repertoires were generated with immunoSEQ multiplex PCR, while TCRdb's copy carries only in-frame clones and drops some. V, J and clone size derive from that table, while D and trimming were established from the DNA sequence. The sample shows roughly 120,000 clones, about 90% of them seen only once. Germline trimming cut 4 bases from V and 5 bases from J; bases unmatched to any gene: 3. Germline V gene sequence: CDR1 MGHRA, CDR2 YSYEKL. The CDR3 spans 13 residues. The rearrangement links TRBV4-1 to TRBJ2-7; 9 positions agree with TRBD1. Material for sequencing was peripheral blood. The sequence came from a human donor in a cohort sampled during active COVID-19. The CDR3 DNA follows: TGCGCCAGCAGCCGGACAGGGGTGCACGAGCAGTACTTC. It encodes CASSRTGVHEQYF.